This T cell receptor (beta chain) is drawn from a study of vaccination effects on CD4 cells after COVID-19. Study in general: All study participants received two doses of BNT162b2 or mRNA-1273 vaccine.

Data came from immunoSEQ multiplex PCR; TCRdb stores just in-frame clones and leaves some out. Of tens of thousands of clones in the sample, around 78% were seen once. This clone occurred a few times. Antigen specificity is unknown. This CDR3 contains 14 residues. The germline V and J ends were trimmed by 2 bases and 5 bases, with 10 bases remaining between them. Germline assignment: CDR1 LGHDT and CDR2 YNNKEL (reference sequence). Antigen-specific CD4+ T cells expanded by the ViraFEST assay with viral peptide pools were then sequenced. Subsequent to about 10 days of culture, CD4+ T cells were isolated. Convalescent patients had PCR-confirmed SARS-CoV-2 infection between March and December 2020.

The V call is TRBV3-1 (or the pseudogene TRBV3-2), the J call TRBJ2-1, with TRBD2 as a possible D gene (5 bases). The TCR sequence derives from a human donor who had a prior SARS-CoV-2 infection. The source was CD4+ T cells from PBMCs cultured with a peptide pool, collected before COVID-19 vaccination. The CDR3 DNA reads as TGTGCCAGCAGCCAACGGACTGAGAACAATGAGCAGTTCTTC. It yields the protein CASSQRTENNEQFF.